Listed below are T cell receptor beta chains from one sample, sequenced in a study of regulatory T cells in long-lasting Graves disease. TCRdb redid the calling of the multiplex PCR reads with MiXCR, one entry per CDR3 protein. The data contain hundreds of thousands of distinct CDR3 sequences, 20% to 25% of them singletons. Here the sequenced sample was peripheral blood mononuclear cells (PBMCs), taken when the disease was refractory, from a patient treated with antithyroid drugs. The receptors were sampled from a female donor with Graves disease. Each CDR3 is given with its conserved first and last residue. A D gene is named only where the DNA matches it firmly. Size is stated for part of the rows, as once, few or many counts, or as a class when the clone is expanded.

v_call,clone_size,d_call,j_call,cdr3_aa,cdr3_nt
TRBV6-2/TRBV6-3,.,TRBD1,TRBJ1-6,CASSSGQGSYSPLHF,TGTGCCAGCAGCTCCGGACAGGGGAGCTATTCACCCCTCCACTTT
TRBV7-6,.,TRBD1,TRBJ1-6,CASSIQGAGSPLHF,TGTGCCAGCAGCATCCAGGGGGCTGGGTCACCCCTCCACTTT
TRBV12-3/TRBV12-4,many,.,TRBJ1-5,CASSLGQGLNQPQHF,TGTGCCAGCAGTTTAGGGCAGGGCCTCAATCAGCCCCAGCATTTT
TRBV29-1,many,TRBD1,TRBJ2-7,CSGRDRGTHEQYF,TGCAGCGGGCGGGACAGGGGAACCCACGAGCAGTACTTC
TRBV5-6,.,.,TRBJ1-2,CASSLAPVGSGYTF,TGTGCCAGCAGCTTGGCCCCCGTTGGAAGCGGCTACACCTTC
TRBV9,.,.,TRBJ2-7,CASSVGSRGDPYEQYF,TGTGCCAGCAGCGTAGGTAGCCGTGGGGACCCCTACGAGCAGTACTTC
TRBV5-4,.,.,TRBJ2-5,CASSLQLGNQETQYF,TGTGCCAGCAGCTTACAATTAGGGAACCAAGAGACCCAGTACTTC
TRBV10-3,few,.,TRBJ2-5,CAIGVLGERETQYF,TGTGCCATCGGTGTTCTTGGGGAGCGAGAGACCCAGTACTTC
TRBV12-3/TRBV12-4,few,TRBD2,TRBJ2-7,CASSLGGRLRYEQYF,TGTGCCAGCAGTTTGGGCGGGAGGCTCCGGTACGAGCAGTACTTC
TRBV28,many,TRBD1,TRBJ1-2,CASSVQGALAYGYTF,TGTGCCAGCAGCGTACAGGGGGCATTGGCCTATGGCTACACCTTC
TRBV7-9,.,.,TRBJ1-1,CASSLQGTGTEAFF,TGTGCCAGCAGCTTACAGGGAACGGGCACTGAAGCTTTCTTT
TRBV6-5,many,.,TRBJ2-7,CASSYERSLASYEQYF,TGTGCCAGCAGTTACGAGAGGTCGCTAGCATCCTACGAGCAGTACTTC
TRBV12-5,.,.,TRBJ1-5,CASGLRSNQPQHF,TGTGCTAGTGGCCTTCGAAGCAATCAGCCCCAGCATTTT
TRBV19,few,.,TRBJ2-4,CASSEWGAKNIQYF,TGTGCCAGCTCTGAGTGGGGGGCCAAAAACATTCAGTACTTC
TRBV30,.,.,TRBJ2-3,CAWSVSYRPDSTDTQYF,TGTGCCTGGAGTGTCTCGTACCGCCCTGACAGCACAGATACGCAGTATTTT
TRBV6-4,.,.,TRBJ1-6,CASSEAGGSYNSPPHF,TGTGCCAGCAGTGAAGCGGGGGGCTCCTATAATTCACCCCCCCACTTT
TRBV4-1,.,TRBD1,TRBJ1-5,CASSQDLLGQGANQPQHF,TGCGCCAGCAGCCAAGATCTTTTGGGCCAGGGGGCTAATCAGCCCCAGCATTTT
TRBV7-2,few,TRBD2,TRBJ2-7,CASSLGPGGSSYEQYF,TGTGCCAGCAGCTTAGGACCGGGCGGGAGCTCCTACGAGCAGTACTTC
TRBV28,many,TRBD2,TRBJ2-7,CASSPSGPAYEQYF,TGTGCCAGCAGTCCTAGCGGGCCAGCCTACGAGCAGTACTTC
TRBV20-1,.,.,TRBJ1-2,CSAHRVNYGYTF,TGCAGTGCTCATAGGGTAAACTATGGCTACACCTTC
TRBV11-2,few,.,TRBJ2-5,CASSFMKGPSHKETQYF,TGTGCCAGCAGCTTTATGAAGGGGCCATCCCACAAAGAGACCCAGTACTTC
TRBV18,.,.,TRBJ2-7,CASSLLGKNYEQYF,TGTGCCAGCTCACTCCTCGGGAAAAACTACGAGCAGTACTTC
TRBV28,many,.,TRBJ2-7,CASSSPLSEQYF,TGTGCCAGCAGTTCGCCCCTCTCCGAGCAGTACTTC
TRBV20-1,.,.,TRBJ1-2,CSAIGGGGDYGYTF,TGCAGTGCTATCGGGGGTGGTGGGGACTATGGCTACACCTTC
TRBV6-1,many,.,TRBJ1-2,CASKFPSGNGYTF,TGTGCCAGCAAGTTCCCCTCGGGGAATGGCTACACCTTC
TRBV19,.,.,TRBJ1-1,CASSMDTGFEAFF,TGTGCCAGTAGTATGGATACAGGGTTTGAAGCTTTCTTT
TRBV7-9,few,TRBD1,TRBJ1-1,CASSFFNRQGDTEAFF,TGTGCCAGCAGCTTCTTCAATCGACAGGGGGACACTGAAGCTTTCTTT
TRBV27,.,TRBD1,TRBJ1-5,CASSLRTGLNQPQHF,TGTGCCAGCAGTTTACGGACAGGCCTAAATCAGCCCCAGCATTTT
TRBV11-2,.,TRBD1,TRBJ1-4,CASTRTGGFATNEKLFF,TGTGCCAGCACCCGGACAGGGGGATTTGCAACTAATGAAAAACTGTTTTTT
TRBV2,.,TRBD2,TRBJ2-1,CASRGSGGLDEQFF,TGTGCCAGCAGGGGTTCGGGAGGGCTGGATGAGCAGTTCTTC
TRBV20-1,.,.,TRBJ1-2,CSAKGLDISNYGYTF,TGCAGTGCTAAAGGGCTAGATATATCTAACTATGGCTACACCTTC
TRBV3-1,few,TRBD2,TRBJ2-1,CASSQLAGDNEQFF,TGTGCCAGCAGCCAGCTAGCGGGAGACAATGAGCAGTTCTTC
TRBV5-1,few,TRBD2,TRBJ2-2,CASSYKTGTSVNTGELFF,TGCGCCAGCAGTTACAAGACCGGGACTAGCGTGAACACCGGGGAGCTGTTTTTT
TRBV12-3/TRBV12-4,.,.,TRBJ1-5,CASSPQGTFETQHF,TGTGCCAGCAGCCCCCAAGGGACGTTTGAGACCCAGCATTTT
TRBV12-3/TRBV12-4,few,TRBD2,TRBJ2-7,CASTRTSDEQYF,TGTGCCAGCACCCGTACTAGCGACGAGCAGTACTTC
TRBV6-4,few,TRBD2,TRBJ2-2,CASSLAGDNGELFF,TGTGCCAGCAGCCTAGCGGGAGATAACGGGGAGCTGTTTTTT
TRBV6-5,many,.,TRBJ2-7,CASSYVRGSSYEQYF,TGTGCCAGCAGTTATGTCAGGGGATCCTCCTACGAGCAGTACTTC
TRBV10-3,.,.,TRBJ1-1,CAISEHTGSTEAFF,TGTGCCATCAGTGAGCACACAGGGAGCACTGAAGCTTTCTTT
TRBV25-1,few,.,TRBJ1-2,CASSYGTDGYTF,TGTGCCAGCAGTTATGGGACGGATGGCTACACCTTC
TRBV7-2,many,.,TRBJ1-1,CASSRQTNTEAFF,TGTGCCAGCAGTCGACAGACGAACACTGAAGCTTTCTTT
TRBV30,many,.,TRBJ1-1,CAWKVAPNTEAFF,TGTGCCTGGAAGGTTGCCCCGAACACTGAAGCTTTCTTT
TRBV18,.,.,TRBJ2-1,CASSPESEQFF,TGTGCCAGCTCACCCGAGTCGGAGCAGTTCTTC
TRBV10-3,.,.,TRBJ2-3,CAISEFKRSTDTQYF,TGTGCCATCAGTGAGTTTAAGCGGAGCACAGATACGCAGTATTTT
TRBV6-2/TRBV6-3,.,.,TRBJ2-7,CASSYSVWRQPPYEQYF,TGTGCCAGCAGTTACTCTGTATGGAGACAGCCTCCCTACGAGCAGTACTTC
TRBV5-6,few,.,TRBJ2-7,CASIRDRFSYEQYF,TGTGCCAGCATACGGGACCGTTTCTCCTACGAGCAGTACTTC